This T cell receptor (beta chain) was profiled in a study of beta chain features in type 1 diabetes (dated by TCRdb to the late 2010s). Study-wide context: Mean age, gender distribution, total cell number and subset yield were not different between patients and healthy donors. In the study, recently diagnosed type 1 diabetes patients and matched healthy donors were compared on the TCRB repertoires of their sorted circulating CD4+ T cell subsets. Naive and central memory subsets were obtained from all 30 or so donors, but regulatory and stem cell-like memory subsets were isolated from only 8 patients and roughly eight healthy donors. A total of about 100,000,000 sorted cells were examined across all samples, and RNA yield correlated strongly with the number of cells per subset.

The High Capacity cDNA Reverse Transcription Kit was used to reverse transcribe all of the isolated RNA, meaning that expressed TCRB transcripts were what got sequenced. Naive, central memory and regulatory T cell samples underwent deep immunoSEQ sequencing, averaging roughly 3.5 million total reads per sample. Sorted cells were lysed in RLT buffer, and RNA was extracted using DNase-treated RNeasy Micro or Mini kits according to cell number. Each cell subset was processed separately to prevent cross-contamination, with patient and healthy donor samples processed together. The immunoSEQ multiplex PCR was used to amplify TCRB sequences from cDNA, yielding 87-bp fragments that span the CDR3 region. The amplicons were sequenced using the Illumina HiSeq platform. Per the source publication's procedure: PCR bias was corrected computationally using synthetic template baselines, and reads within Hamming distance 2 were collapsed, with unmergeable singletons discarded. Reads were aligned against IMGT to assign V, D and J genes, CDR3 length and insertions or deletions at six rearrangement sites. Within each subset, clonotype counts were normalized to sorted cell number, and only after that were true diversity and Gini coefficients computed with the tcR R package. The overlap coefficient, calculated on TCRB nucleotide sequences, was used to quantify repertoire sharing. Out-of-frame TCRB sequences from naive cells were analyzed to stand in for the pre-selection repertoire. Here the immuneACCESS table is served through TCRdb, limited to in-frame sequences with V and J called. Missing clones are a known gap in these copies; in checked studies unresolved V genes cover under half, and the rest lacks a known reason. The V and J calls and clone size come from that table; D and trimming were worked out from the DNA. The sample includes 600,000 or so clones, with roughly an eighth observed a single time. The leading ten clones occupy around 0.12% of the sample.

From each donor, a single peripheral blood sample of roughly 0.11 L on average was drawn into heparinised tubes. A BD FACSAria II and a panel including CD45RO, CCR7, CD25, CD127, CD95 and CD27 were used to sort naive, central memory, regulatory and stem cell-like memory CD4+ T cells. Every sorted population had a purity above 95%. PBMCs were isolated immediately by Lymphoprep density gradient centrifugation and stained directly without culture. Samples were stained and sorted in pairs, with one healthy donor and one patient per experiment, so that batch effects were minimized. The CDR3 covers 16 residues, taking in both the cysteine and the phenylalanine. This entry keeps only the CDR3 DNA: 48 bases, framed from base 1. CDR1 and CDR2 were assigned from the germline V gene as SGHRS and YFSETQ. At the junction V is shortened by 2 bases and J by 1 base; bases outside the gene matches: 3. The sample holds a few counts of this clone. Its antigen specificity is not known. Base-call qualities are not available, and no considerably larger clone is one nucleotide away.

Broader findings and caveats from the paper: Only small numbers of individuals were included in the HLA sub-analyses, which left unresolved whether HLA type had any influence on TCRB rearrangement. Sequencing cDNA rather than genomic DNA could over-represent highly expressing activated cells, although activation and CD3 levels did not differ between groups. Naive, central memory and regulatory TCRB repertoires appeared more similar among patients than among healthy donors. Fewer insertions and more nucleotide deletions at VDJ recombination sites were observed in patients with type 1 diabetes, implying thymic rearrangement abnormalities. Shorter templates might be favored by PCR, yet because patient and control samples were amplified and corrected together, any such skew would affect both groups equally. In all four CD4+ subsets, TCRB CDR3 length was moderately but significantly shorter in type 1 diabetes patients.

The clonotype was recovered from a young man with type 1 diabetes. The chain links TRBV5-1 with TRBJ2-2, with 9 middle bases fitting TRBD2. The material sequenced was naive CD4+ T cells from blood. The label giving this sample's cell subset or site can be read as: true naive CD4+ T cells. The CDR3 region reads CASSLSTSGNTGELFF. The bases read TGCGCCAGCAGCTTATCGACTAGCGGGAACACCGGGGAGCTGTTTTTT.